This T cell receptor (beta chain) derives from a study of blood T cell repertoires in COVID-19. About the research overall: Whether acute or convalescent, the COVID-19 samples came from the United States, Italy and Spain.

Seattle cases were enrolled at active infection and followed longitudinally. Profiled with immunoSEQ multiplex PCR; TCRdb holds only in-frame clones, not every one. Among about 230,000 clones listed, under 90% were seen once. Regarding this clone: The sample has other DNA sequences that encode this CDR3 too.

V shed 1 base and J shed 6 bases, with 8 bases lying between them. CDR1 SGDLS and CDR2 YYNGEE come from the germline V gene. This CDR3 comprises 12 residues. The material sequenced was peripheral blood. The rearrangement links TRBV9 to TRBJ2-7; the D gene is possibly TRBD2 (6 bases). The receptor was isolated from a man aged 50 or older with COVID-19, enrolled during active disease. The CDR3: CASSVQGGEQYF. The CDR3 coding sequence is TGTGCCAGCAGCGTACAGGGAGGCGAGCAGTACTTC.